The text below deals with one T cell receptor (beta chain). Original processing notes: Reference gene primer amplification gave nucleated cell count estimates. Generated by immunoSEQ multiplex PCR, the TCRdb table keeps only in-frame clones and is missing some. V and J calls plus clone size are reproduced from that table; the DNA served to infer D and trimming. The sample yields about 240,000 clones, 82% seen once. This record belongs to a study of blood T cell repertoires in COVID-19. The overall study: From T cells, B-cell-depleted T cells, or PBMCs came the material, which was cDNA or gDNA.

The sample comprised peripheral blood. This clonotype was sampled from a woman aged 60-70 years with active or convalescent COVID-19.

The CDR3 DNA reads as TGTGCCAGCAGCTTTACCAGGGCGGGGGATGGCTACACCTTC. Residues: CASSFTRAGDGYTF. This chain uses TRBV7-9 with TRBJ1-2, with D perhaps matching TRBD1 (5 bases). The CDR3 length is 14 residues. The ends were cut back, 3 bases at V and 6 bases at J, with 14 bases in the middle. CDR1 is SEHNR and CDR2 is FQNEAQ in the germline V gene (reference sequence).